This T cell receptor beta chain was captured by sequencing in a study of blood T cells in healthy people across ages. The CDR3 contains 15 residues. Per the germline V gene, CDR1 is SGDLS and CDR2 is YYNGEE. Trimming removed 0 bases at V and 5 bases at J, with 14 bases between. Using a J-beta primer mix together with a sample-barcoded 5' primer, a second PCR was run for roughly 6 to 12 cycles. In TCRdb, the 5' RACE reads were re-called with MiXCR into one record per CDR3 protein. The table has about 800,000 distinct CDR3 sequences, approximately 25% seen once. The sample was also linked to a second study, of T cells of mothers and their children.

The origin of this receptor is a boy younger than 18 in good health. The gene calls are TRBV9 and TRBJ1-1; D might be TRBD1 (6 bases). Sequenced material: blood. The CDR3 is CASSVVGGGGTEAFF. CDR3 nucleotides: TGTGCCAGCAGCGTAGTTGGGGGCGGGGGGACTGAAGCTTTCTTT.